Below, 21 T cell receptor beta chains from the same sample are listed, as sequenced in a study of blood T cell repertoires in COVID-19 (dated by TCRdb to 2018 to 2021). Libraries were made using the immunoSEQ multiplex PCR assay. This immuneACCESS table, as held by TCRdb, lists in-frame sequences with V and J called but not all clones. Of the missing ones, under half trace to an unresolved V gene in checked studies; the others have no known cause. The sample yields approximately 84,000 clones; roughly 90% were counted once. The ten largest clones represent about 1.6% of the sample. The sample taken for sequencing was peripheral blood. All receptors derive from a human donor with active COVID-19. The donor label of this sample is uncertain.

The chain employs TRBV6-6 and TRBJ1-2; the D gene is possibly TRBD1 (5 bases). Germline values: CDR1 MNHNY, CDR2 SVGAGI (reference sequence). Trimming left V 6 bases short and J 0 bases short, with 11 bases between. The CDR3 is 14 residues long. CDR3 protein: CASSPRAPNYGYTF. The CDR3 DNA follows: TGTGCCAGCAGCCCCAGGGCTCCTAACTATGGCTACACCTTC.

This chain joins TRBV7-2 and TRBJ2-3; 8 bases are a match to TRBD2. The V gene end was trimmed by 4 bases and the J gene end by 2 bases; junction bases not matched to a gene: 5. Germline V CDR1 and CDR2: SGHTA, FQGNSA. The CDR3 contains 15 residues. The CDR3: CASSSVAGTTDTQYF. As DNA, the CDR3 is TGTGCCAGCAGCTCGGTAGCGGGGACCACAGATACGCAGTATTTT.

V gene TRBV10-3 combines with J gene TRBJ2-7; maybe TRBD1 (5 bases). Trimming left V 10 bases short and J 5 bases short, with 15 bases between. Per germline, CDR1 ENHRY and CDR2 SYGVKD. The CDR3 totals 12 residues. As DNA, the CDR3 is TGTGCCACCACGTCCGCAGGGAACGAGCAGTACTTC. It yields the protein CATTSAGNEQYF.

The chain combines TRBV19 with TRBJ2-7; the match to TRBD1 covers 8 bases. The trim removed 0 bases at V and 3 bases at J, leaving 4 bases unmatched. The CDR3 contains 15 residues. The germline CDR1 and CDR2 sequences are LNHDA and SQIVND (reference sequence). The CDR3 region is CASSIERTGFYEQYF. Written as DNA, the CDR3 is TGTGCCAGTAGTATAGAAAGGACAGGGTTCTACGAGCAGTACTTC.

This rearrangement joins TRBV29-1 to TRBJ1-3; the match to TRBD1 covers 8 bases. The V and J ends lost 1 base and 0 bases, in that order; junction bases with no gene match: 2. The germline CDR1 and CDR2 sequences are SQVTM and ANQGSEA. CDR3 length: 15 amino acids. The DNA for the CDR3 is TGCAGCGTTGAAGGGGACAGGACCTCTGGAAACACCATATATTTT. It is translated as CSVEGDRTSGNTIYF.

This rearrangement joins TRBV7-9 to TRBJ2-1; D is unresolved. The germline V and J ends were trimmed by 3 bases and 9 bases, with 6 bases remaining between them. Germline CDR1 reads SEHNR; CDR2 reads FQNEAQ (reference sequence). CDR3 length equals 11 residues. The CDR3 DNA follows: TGTGCCAGCAGCTTCCTCGGTGAGCAGTTCTTC. Its protein is CASSFLGEQFF.

This chain connects TRBV19 to TRBJ1-5; D call uncertain. This CDR3 is built from 13 residues. The germline CDR1 and CDR2 sequences are LNHDA and SQIVND (reference sequence). V was clipped by 6 bases and J by 5 bases, with 11 bases between them. The DNA for the CDR3 is TGTGCCAGTAGATGGCAGGTAGATCAGCCCCAGCATTTT. Its translation is CASRWQVDQPQHF.

The V call is TRBV19, the J call TRBJ1-2; D gene uncertain. V was clipped by 4 bases and J by 0 bases, with 12 bases between them. The CDR3 is 15 residues long. Germline V gene data show CDR1 as LNHDA and CDR2 as SQIVND (reference sequence). CDR3 sequence: CASSTSGSANYGYTF. The CDR3, as DNA: TGTGCCAGTAGTACCTCGGGTTCGGCTAACTATGGCTACACCTTC. The full variable domain, rest sourced from reference TRBV19 and TRBJ1-2, is DGGITQSPKYLFRKEGQNVTLSCEQNLNHDAMYWYRQDPGQGLRLIYYSQIVNDFQKGDIAEGYSVSREKKESFPLTVTSAQKNPTAFYLCASSTSGSANYGYTFGSGTRLTVV.

The chain is built from TRBV6-2 or TRBV6-3 and TRBJ2-2; no definite D call. The germline V gene has CDR1 MNHEY and CDR2 SVGEGT. This CDR3 comprises 16 residues. The V gene lost 2 bases and the J gene lost 0 bases, with 10 bases spanning the gap. CDR3 sequence: CASSYLGRANTGELFF. The CDR3 nucleotides are TGTGCCAGCAGTTACCTAGGCCGGGCGAACACCGGGGAGCTGTTTTTT.

The CDR3 spells CASSSGGPSELFF. The CDR3, as DNA: TGTGCCAGCAGCTCAGGGGGGCCCTCCGAGCTGTTTTTT. The chain combines TRBV7-6 with TRBJ2-2; perhaps TRBD1 as D (7 bases). Trimming stripped 4 bases from V and 11 bases from J, with 14 bases between. CDR1 is SGHVS and CDR2 is FNYEAQ in the germline V gene. The CDR3 has 13 amino acids.

This sequence joins TRBV9 and TRBJ1-4; a possible D gene is TRBD1 (5 bases). The germline CDR1 and CDR2 sequences are SGDLS and YYNGEE. The CDR3 is made up of 16 amino acids. With 5 bases removed from V and 5 bases from J, the gap between germline ends came to 19 bases. DNA for the CDR3: TGTGCCAGCAGTGAAAATGGTGGCAGGGTGAATGAAAAACTGTTTTTT. As protein: CASSENGGRVNEKLFF. Full variable domain (outside the CDR3, taken from reference TRBV9 and TRBJ1-4): DSGVTQTPKHLITATGQRVTLRCSPRSGDLSVYWYQQSLDQGLQFLIQYYNGEERAKGNILERFSAQQFPDLHSELNLSSLELGDSALYFCASSENGGRVNEKLFFGSGTQLSVL.

This rearrangement joins TRBV9 to TRBJ2-1, with TRBD1 matching 10 bases. Trimming removed 3 bases from V and 1 base from J; junction bases left unmatched: 4. The CDR3 loop spans 16 amino acids. CDR1 and CDR2 (germline): SGDLS, YYNGEE. CDR3 sequence reads: CASSEVGQGSYNEQFF. The CDR3 bases are TGTGCCAGCAGCGAGGTGGGACAGGGGTCCTACAATGAGCAGTTCTTC. The full variable domain, in which reference TRBV9 and TRBJ2-1 provide the parts outside the CDR3, is DSGVTQTPKHLITATGQRVTLRCSPRSGDLSVYWYQQSLDQGLQFLIQYYNGEERAKGNILERFSAQQFPDLHSELNLSSLELGDSALYFCASSEVGQGSYNEQFFGPGTRLTVL.

The rearrangement links TRBV5-4 to TRBJ2-7, with 7 bases identical to TRBD2. CDR3 size: 15 residues. The V and J ends lost 2 bases and 1 base, in that order; junction bases with no gene match: 6. Germline CDR1 SGHNT, CDR2 YYREEE (reference sequence). CDR3 sequence: CASSFGGDRSYEQYF. CDR3 nucleotides: TGTGCCAGCAGCTTTGGGGGGGATCGTTCCTACGAGCAGTACTTC.

The chain carries TRBV6-2 or TRBV6-3 and TRBJ2-7, with 10 bases aligning to TRBD1. This CDR3 has 14 amino acids. Germline CDR1 is MNHEY and CDR2 is SVGEGT. V lost 6 bases and J lost 4; bases outside the gene matches: 6. The CDR3 bases are TGTGCCAGCAGCTCTCCGGACAGGGGGTACGAGCAGTACTTC. As protein: CASSSPDRGYEQYF.

V and J are TRBV28 and TRBJ1-2; 7 bases line up with TRBD1. The V gene's germline CDR1 is MDHEN and CDR2 SYDVKM. There are 16 residues in the CDR3. V dropped 4 bases and J dropped 0; count of bases not matched to a gene: 8. The CDR3 region is CASSSRGITSNYGYTF. CDR3 DNA: TGTGCCAGCAGTTCCAGGGGGATCACGTCTAACTATGGCTACACCTTC.

This clone was observed a handful of times. The chain carries TRBV19 and TRBJ2-7; 8 positions agree with TRBD1. The germline V gene has CDR1 LNHDA and CDR2 SQIVND (reference sequence). V shed 6 bases and J 2 bases; nucleotides not matched to a gene: 9. The CDR3 loop spans 15 amino acids. CDR3 sequence: CASSNGQGTAYEQYF. DNA for the CDR3: TGTGCCAGTAGCAACGGACAGGGTACCGCCTACGAGCAGTACTTC.

The table lists this clone with a few counts. V gene TRBV11-2 combines with J gene TRBJ2-7; 8 bases are a match to TRBD1. The CDR3 spans 14 residues. Trimming removed 5 bases from V and 2 bases from J; junction bases left unmatched: 5. Germline V lookup: CDR1 SGHAT, CDR2 FQNNGV. The CDR3 DNA is TGTGCCAGCAGCCCCCGGACAGGGCCCTACGAGCAGTACTTC. Translation: CASSPRTGPYEQYF.

The chain has TRBV18 and TRBJ1-1, with no clear D. V gave up 2 bases and J gave up 0 bases, with 10 bases separating them. There are 15 residues in the CDR3. Germline CDR1 KGHSH, CDR2 LQKENI. CDR3 DNA: TGTGCCAGCTCACCATCCGGGGTTATGAACACTGAAGCTTTCTTT. Translating gives CASSPSGVMNTEAFF.

J is TRBJ1-3 and V is TRBV9, with D perhaps TRBD1 (6 bases). Germline V gene data show CDR1 as SGDLS and CDR2 as YYNGEE. V was trimmed by 0 bases and J by 8 bases, leaving 9 bases between them. The CDR3 is 13 amino acids. The CDR3 loop is CASSVAPGDTIYF. CDR3 DNA sequence: TGTGCCAGCAGCGTAGCCCCAGGGGACACCATATATTTT.

This chain connects TRBV19 to TRBJ1-2; 10 bases line up with TRBD1. Losses at the gene ends were 6 bases for V and 2 bases for J; bases not matched to a gene: 3. The CDR3 spans 14 residues. Germline assignment: CDR1 LNHDA and CDR2 SQIVND (reference sequence). CDR3 amino acids: CASSQTGGNYGYTF. In DNA form, the CDR3 reads TGTGCCAGTAGCCAGACAGGGGGCAACTATGGCTACACCTTC.

The CDR3 sequence is CASSTRTSGYNEQFF. CDR3 DNA sequence: TGTGCCAGCAGTACCCGGACTAGCGGCTACAATGAGCAGTTCTTC. This sequence joins TRBV6-2 or TRBV6-3 and TRBJ2-1; 10 bases map to TRBD2. Germline lookup yields CDR1 MNHEY and CDR2 SVGEGT. There are 15 residues in the CDR3. The J segment lost 3 bases and the V segment lost 5 bases, leaving 4 bases of the junction unmatched.